A selection of T cell receptor beta chains follows, all from one sample in a study of blood T cells in healthy people across ages. TCRdb re-analysed the 5' RACE reads in MiXCR, keeping a single row per CDR3 protein. The table has about 640,000 distinct CDR3 sequences, 58% seen once; the top ten hold 35% to 40%. Sequenced material: blood. These receptors were obtained from a man aged 55 to 70 in good health. CDR3s include the opening cysteine and the closing phenylalanine or tryptophan. The D gene is left open where the match is weak. Size values are once, few and many counts, or a class for expanded clones, and some rows have none.

j_gene | v_gene | abundance | d_gene | CDR3nt | CDR3aa
TRBJ2-3 | TRBV5-1 | - | - | TGCGCCAGCTGGAACGGAGATACGCAGTATTTT | CASWNGDTQYF
TRBJ2-3 | TRBV20-1 | - | TRBD1 | TGCAGTGCTCCCCGCCGGACAGGGGCTAGCACAGATACGCAGTATTTT | CSAPRRTGASTDTQYF
TRBJ2-5 | TRBV5-5 | many | TRBD1 | TGTGCCAGCAGCTTGGCGGACAGGGCAGAGACCCAGTACTTC | CASSLADRAETQYF
TRBJ1-1 | TRBV27 | - | - | TGTGCCAGCACCCAAGGGTCGGGGGTGAACACTGAAGCTTTCTTT | CASTQGSGVNTEAFF
TRBJ1-6 | TRBV5-1 | - | TRBD1 | TGCGCCACCAGGGACAGGGGGAATTCACCCCTCCACTTT | CATRDRGNSPLHF
TRBJ2-5 | TRBV12-3/TRBV12-4 | - | - | TGTGCCAGCACCTCCCGGAACCAAGAGACCCAGTACTTC | CASTSRNQETQYF
TRBJ1-5 | TRBV21-1 | - | - | TGTGCCAGCAGCTGTTGGACAGGGGACAATCAGCCCCAGCATTTT | CASSCWTGDNQPQHF
TRBJ2-4 | TRBV5-6 | - | TRBD1 | TGTGCCAGCAGCTGGGGGACAGGGGGGAGAGCCAAAAACATTCAGTACTTC | CASSWGTGGRAKNIQYF
TRBJ2-2 | TRBV20-1 | - | TRBD2 | TGCAGTGCAAAGCGGGGGGGCATCACCGGGGAGCTGTTTTTT | CSAKRGGITGELFF
TRBJ2-5 | TRBV20-1 | - | - | TGCAGTGCGAGATCCGCAGGGTGGGAGACCCAGTACTTC | CSARSAGWETQYF
TRBJ1-1 | TRBV5-1 | - | TRBD1 | TGCGCCAGCAGCTCAATGGGACAGGGAGTTCTAGGAGCTGAAGCTTTCTTT | CASSSMGQGVLGAEAFF
TRBJ2-5 | TRBV20-1 | once | - | TGCAGTGCTAGAAGCAGGGGACAGACCCAGTACTTC | CSARSRGQTQYF
TRBJ1-5 | TRBV7-2 | - | - | TGTGCCAGCAGCTTATTTAGGTCGGGCAATCAGCCCCAGCATTTT | CASSLFRSGNQPQHF
TRBJ2-3 | TRBV29-1 | - | TRBD2 | TGCAGCGTTGGGGAGGGGACCGATACGCAGTATTTT | CSVGEGTDTQYF
TRBJ2-6 | TRBV7-2 | - | - | TGTGCCAGCAGCTTAGCGACGGCGGCCGGGGCCAACGTCCTGACTTTC | CASSLATAAGANVLTF
TRBJ1-6 | TRBV6-1 | - | - | TGTGCCAGCAGTGAACCACCTGCCCGTCAGAATTCACCCCTCCACTTT | CASSEPPARQNSPLHF
TRBJ2-3 | TRBV27 | few | TRBD2 | TGTGCCAGCACCCTGAACGGGGGGGTAGCGGGGACAGATACGCAGTATTTT | CASTLNGGVAGTDTQYF
TRBJ2-6 | TRBV19 | few | TRBD2 | TGTGCCAGTATAGGGAGGGGTCTGGGGGCCAACGTCCTGACTTTC | CASIGRGLGANVLTF
TRBJ2-4 | TRBV7-9 | - | - | TGTGCCAGCAGCTTATTCGCCTACGGGTTTGCCAAAAACATTCAGTACTTC | CASSLFAYGFAKNIQYF
TRBJ1-6 | TRBV6-1 | - | TRBD1 | TGTGCCAGCAGTGAAAGGGACAGACGGAATAATTCACCCCTCCACTTT | CASSERDRRNNSPLHF
TRBJ1-1 | TRBV20-1 | - | - | TGCAGTACAAGAAGGGCCCCGCGGCACACTGAAGCTTTCTTT | CSTRRAPRHTEAFF
TRBJ2-7 | TRBV27 | - | TRBD2 | TGTGCCAGCACCAAACCGGCGGGGGGGCAGGGAGAGCAGTACTTC | CASTKPAGGQGEQYF
TRBJ2-5 | TRBV12-3/TRBV12-4 | - | TRBD2 | TGTGCCGGCAGTCCCCCGGGGGGCCAAGAGACCCAGTACTTC | CAGSPPGGQETQYF
TRBJ1-2 | TRBV20-1 | - | TRBD1 | TGCAGTGCGGGACAGGAAGGTCTCGACTATGGCTACACCTTC | CSAGQEGLDYGYTF
TRBJ1-2 | TRBV9 | - | - | TGTGCCAGCAGTAAATCCTCCACAGACTATGGCTACACCTTC | CASSKSSTDYGYTF